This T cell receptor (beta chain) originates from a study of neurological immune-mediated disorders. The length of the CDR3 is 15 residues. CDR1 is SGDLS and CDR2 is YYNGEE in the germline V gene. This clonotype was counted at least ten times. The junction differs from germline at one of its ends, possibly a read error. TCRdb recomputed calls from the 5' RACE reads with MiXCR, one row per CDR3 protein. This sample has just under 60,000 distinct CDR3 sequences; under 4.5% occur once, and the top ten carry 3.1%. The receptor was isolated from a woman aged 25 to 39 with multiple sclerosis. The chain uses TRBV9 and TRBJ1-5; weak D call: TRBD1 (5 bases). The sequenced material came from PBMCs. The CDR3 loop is CASSRGRNSNQPQNF. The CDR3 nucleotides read TGTGCCAGCAGCAGGGGACGGAATAGCAATCAGCCCCAGAATTTT. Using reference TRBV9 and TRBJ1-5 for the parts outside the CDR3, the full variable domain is DSGVTQTPKHLITATGQRVTLRCSPRSGDLSVYWYQQSLDQGLQFLIQYYNGEERAKGNILERFSAQQFPDLHSELNLSSLELGDSALYFCASSRGRNSNQPQNFGDGTRLSIL.